The source of this T cell receptor (beta chain) is a study of cytomegalovirus exposure and HLA in healthy donors. Overall study findings and caveats: Reports described diagnosis of cytomegalovirus status by the classifier as highly specific and sensitive.

PCR amplification relied on 60 Vbeta primers (plus 13 Jbeta primers). The protocol was immunoSEQ multiplex PCR, while the TCRdb copy is restricted to in-frame clones and leaves out a portion. The sample contains under 250,000 clones, 80% to 90% of which appear only once. V was pared by 7 bases and J by 1 base, with 7 bases between. The CDR3 runs 13 residues. Germline CDR1 reads SNHLY; CDR2 reads FYNNEI. A word on this clone: The antigen is unknown. Other DNA sequences of this sample code for an identical CDR3.

Sequenced material: PBMCs. The TCR was taken from a girl aged 2-9 years in good health and CMV-seronegative. V is TRBV2 and J is TRBJ2-2; the D is unclear. The CDR3 region is CASNRENTGELFF. CDR3 in DNA: TGTGCCAGCAACAGAGAGAACACCGGGGAGCTGTTTTTT. Full variable domain (missing parts from reference TRBV2 and TRBJ2-2): EPEVTQTPSHQVTQMGQEVILRCVPISNHLYFYWYRQILGQKVEFLVSFYNNEISEKSEIFDDQFSVERPDGSNFTLKIRSTKLEDSAMYFCASNRENTGELFFGEGSRLTVL.